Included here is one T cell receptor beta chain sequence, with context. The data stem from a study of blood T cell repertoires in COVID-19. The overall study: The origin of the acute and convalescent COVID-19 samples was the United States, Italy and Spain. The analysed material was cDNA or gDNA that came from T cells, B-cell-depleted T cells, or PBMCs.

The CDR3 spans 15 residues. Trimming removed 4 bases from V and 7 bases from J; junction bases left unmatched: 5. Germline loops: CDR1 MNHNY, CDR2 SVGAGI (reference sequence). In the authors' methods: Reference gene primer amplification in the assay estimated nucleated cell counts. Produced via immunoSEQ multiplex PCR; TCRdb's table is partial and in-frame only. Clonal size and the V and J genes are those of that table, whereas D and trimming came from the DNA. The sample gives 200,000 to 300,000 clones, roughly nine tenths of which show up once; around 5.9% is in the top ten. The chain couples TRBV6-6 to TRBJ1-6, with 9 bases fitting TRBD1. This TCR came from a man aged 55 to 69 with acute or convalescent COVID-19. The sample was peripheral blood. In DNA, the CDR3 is TGTGCCAGCAGTTCCCGGGACAGGGTGAATTCACCCCTCCACTTT. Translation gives CASSSRDRVNSPLHF.